One and the same sample provided the 16 T cell receptor beta chains below, sequenced in a study of OX40 agonist ivuxolimab in advanced cancers. The receptor library was made with the immunoSEQ multiplex PCR assay. The immuneACCESS repertoire file appears here via TCRdb, limited to in-frame rearrangements. These files lack a portion of the clones; in checked studies, under half of the deficit traces to unresolved V genes, and the cause of the others is not known. The sample has under 20,000 clones on record, 65% to 90% of them singletons. The ten largest clones add up to under 15% of the sample. This specimen was CD4+ or CD8+ T cells sorted from blood, taken in a trial of the OX40 agonist ivuxolimab. The origin of the receptors is an adult with an advanced solid tumor such as melanoma, head and neck, liver or kidney cancer.

The chain uses TRBV9 and TRBJ2-1, with TRBD1 identical over 11 bases. Germline values: CDR1 SGDLS, CDR2 YYNGEE. The junction had 11 bases not matched to a gene; V was cut back by 3 bases and J by 9 bases. There are 16 residues in the CDR3. CDR3 in amino acids: CASSAEWTGGYGEQFF. The DNA of the CDR3 is TGTGCCAGCAGCGCAGAATGGACAGGGGGCTACGGTGAGCAGTTCTTC.

The chain couples TRBV28 to TRBJ1-2; D is undetermined. CDR1 MDHEN and CDR2 SYDVKM come from the germline V gene. Trimming left V 9 bases short and J 0 bases short, with 14 bases between. This CDR3 contains 14 residues. The CDR3 coding sequence is TGTGCCAGTGCCCCCGAATCCACTAACTATGGCTACACCTTC. Its translation: CASAPESTNYGYTF.

The chain uses TRBV7-9 and TRBJ2-7, with D uncertain. Per germline, CDR1 SEHNR and CDR2 FQNEAQ (reference sequence). CDR3 size: 14 residues. V lost 5 bases to trimming and J lost 4 bases, with 15 bases between them. In DNA form, the CDR3 reads TGTGCCAGCAGCGCCGAATTGGTTTCATACGAGCAGTACTTC. Translating it yields CASSAELVSYEQYF.

This chain connects TRBV19 to TRBJ2-1, with 11 bases identical to TRBD2. CDR1 LNHDA and CDR2 SQIVND come from the germline V gene (reference sequence). The CDR3 runs 15 residues. V lost 3 bases to trimming and J lost 7 bases; unmatched junction nucleotides: 5. CDR3 sequence (DNA): TGTGCCAGTAGTATTCTAGCGGGGGGTAGGAATGAGCAGTTCTTC. This codes for CASSILAGGRNEQFF.

The chain joins TRBV19 to TRBJ1-5; D is unclear. This CDR3 has 17 residues. V lost 6 bases and J lost 0, with 18 bases in between. Germline-derived CDR1 and CDR2 are LNHDA and SQIVND (reference sequence). CDR3 amino acids: CASRIQVLSDSNQPQHF. CDR3 bases: TGTGCCAGTAGGATCCAAGTTTTGTCGGATAGCAATCAGCCCCAGCATTTT.

J is TRBJ2-5 and V is TRBV7-3, with D unresolved. The CDR3 has 13 residues. Trimming shortened V by 2 bases and J by 7 bases, and 11 bases separated the two germline ends. Germline V gene data show CDR1 as SGHTA and CDR2 as FQGTGA. The CDR3 protein is CASSLGARGTQYF. CDR3 sequence (DNA): TGTGCCAGCAGCTTAGGCGCAAGAGGGACCCAGTACTTC.

This sequence joins TRBV19 and TRBJ1-1, with TRBD1 matching over 9 bases. The CDR3 is 15 residues long. The germline gives CDR1 LNHDA, CDR2 SQIVND (reference sequence). The V segment lost 5 bases and the J segment 4 bases; nucleotides outside the gene matches: 8. CDR3 protein: CASSGRTGAGTEAFF. In DNA form, the CDR3 reads TGTGCCAGTAGTGGCCGGACAGGGGCAGGCACTGAAGCTTTCTTT.

This sequence joins TRBV2 and TRBJ2-1, with 7 positions matching TRBD1. CDR3 length: 14 amino acids. The J segment lost 9 bases and the V segment lost 0 bases, leaving 5 bases of the junction unmatched. CDR1 and CDR2 from the germline V gene are SNHLY and FYNNEI. CDR3 amino acids: CASSEATTGREQFF. The CDR3 DNA reads TGTGCCAGCAGTGAAGCTACGACAGGGCGTGAGCAGTTCTTC.

V is TRBV5-6 and J is TRBJ1-6; unclear D gene. The V and J ends lost 1 base and 5 bases respectively, with 10 bases between them. There are 15 residues in the CDR3. Germline V gene sequence: CDR1 SGHDT, CDR2 YYEEEE. CDR3 DNA: TGTGCCAGCAGCTTGCGTGGCACAGATAATTCACCCCTCCACTTT. Encoded protein: CASSLRGTDNSPLHF.

This chain connects TRBV15 to TRBJ2-1; 7 bases line up with TRBD2. The CDR3 is 14 amino acids. V shed 2 bases and J 3 bases; nucleotides not matched to a gene: 1. Germline CDR1 is LNHNV and CDR2 is YYDKDF (reference sequence). The CDR3 DNA reads TGTGCCACCAGCAGACTAGCGGACTACAATGAGCAGTTCTTC. Translation: CATSRLADYNEQFF. The entire variable domain, with the rest obtained from reference TRBV15 and TRBJ2-1, is as follows: DAMVIQNPRYQVTQFGKPVTLSCSQTLNHNVMYWYQQKSSQAPKLLFHYYDKDFNNEADTPDNFQSRRPNTSFCFLDIRSPGLGDTAMYLCATSRLADYNEQFFGPGTRLTVL.

This chain links TRBV7-6 with TRBJ2-1; 9 nucleotides line up with TRBD1. Germline-derived CDR1 and CDR2 are SGHVS and FNYEAQ. The CDR3 loop spans 15 amino acids. The V segment lost 5 bases and the J segment 3 bases; nucleotides outside the gene matches: 5. The CDR3 region is CASSAGTGFYNEQFF. In nucleotides, the CDR3 is TGTGCCAGCAGCGCCGGGACAGGGTTCTACAATGAGCAGTTCTTC.

This clone was observed once. This chain uses TRBV30 with TRBJ2-7; D is ambiguous. The germline gives CDR1 GTSNPN, CDR2 SVGIG (reference sequence). V dropped 0 bases and J dropped 6 bases, with 12 bases sitting between them. CDR3 size: 13 residues. The CDR3 coding sequence is TGTGCCTGGAGTGTTGAGGTGGAAGGCGAGCAGTACTTC. Encoded protein: CAWSVEVEGEQYF.

The rearrangement links TRBV28 to TRBJ1-5; the D gene is possibly TRBD1 (5 bases). In germline, CDR1 is MDHEN, CDR2 SYDVKM. Trimming pared 8 bases from V and 7 bases from J, leaving 24 bases between. The CDR3 has 16 residues. The CDR3 reads CASLDQGRGLLQPQHF. The CDR3, as DNA: TGTGCCAGCCTCGATCAGGGTAGGGGATTGTTGCAGCCCCAGCATTTT.

This clone occurred once. The chain uses TRBV4-1 and TRBJ2-7, with TRBD2 identical over 10 bases. Germline V gives CDR1 MGHRA, CDR2 YSYEKL. The CDR3 runs to 17 residues. The junction had 10 bases not matched to a gene; V was cut back by 4 bases and J by 1 base. CDR3 sequence (DNA): TGCGCCAGCAGCCGGGGGGTTCGGACTAGCGGATCCTACGAGCAGTACTTC. Amino acids: CASSRGVRTSGSYEQYF.

This chain connects TRBV9 to TRBJ2-1; D not resolved. V shed 5 bases and J shed 7 bases, with 19 bases lying between them. Germline CDR1 is SGDLS and CDR2 is YYNGEE. There are 15 residues in the CDR3. The CDR3 here is CASSIGPIIFNEQFF. The CDR3 DNA follows: TGTGCCAGCAGTATCGGGCCCATTATCTTTAATGAGCAGTTCTTC. Full variable domain (outside the CDR3, taken from reference TRBV9 and TRBJ2-1): DSGVTQTPKHLITATGQRVTLRCSPRSGDLSVYWYQQSLDQGLQFLIQYYNGEERAKGNILERFSAQQFPDLHSELNLSSLELGDSALYFCASSIGPIIFNEQFFGPGTRLTVL.

The chain employs TRBV12-5 and TRBJ2-1, with TRBD1 matching 7 bases. The germline V gene encodes CDR1 LGHNT and CDR2 FRNRAP. J lost 0 bases, V lost 5 bases, and 4 bases had no gene match. This CDR3 has 15 amino acids. The CDR3 nucleotides read TGTGCTAGTGGTGTGGACAGGAGCTCCTACAATGAGCAGTTCTTC. It is translated as CASGVDRSSYNEQFF.